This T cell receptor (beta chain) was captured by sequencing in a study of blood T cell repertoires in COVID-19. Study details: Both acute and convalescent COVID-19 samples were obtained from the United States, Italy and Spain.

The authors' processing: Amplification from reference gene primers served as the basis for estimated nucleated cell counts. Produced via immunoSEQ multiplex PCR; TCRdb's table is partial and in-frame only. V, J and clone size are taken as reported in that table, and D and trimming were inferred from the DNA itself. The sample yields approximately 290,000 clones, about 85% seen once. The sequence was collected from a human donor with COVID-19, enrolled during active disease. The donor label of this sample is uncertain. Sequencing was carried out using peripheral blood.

The CDR3, as DNA: TGTGTCTCGTTCCTCAACTATGGCTACACCTTC. This encodes CVSFLNYGYTF. This chain joins TRBV30 and TRBJ1-2, with D uncertain. The CDR3 spans 11 residues. Germline V lookup: CDR1 GTSNPN, CDR2 SVGIG (reference sequence).